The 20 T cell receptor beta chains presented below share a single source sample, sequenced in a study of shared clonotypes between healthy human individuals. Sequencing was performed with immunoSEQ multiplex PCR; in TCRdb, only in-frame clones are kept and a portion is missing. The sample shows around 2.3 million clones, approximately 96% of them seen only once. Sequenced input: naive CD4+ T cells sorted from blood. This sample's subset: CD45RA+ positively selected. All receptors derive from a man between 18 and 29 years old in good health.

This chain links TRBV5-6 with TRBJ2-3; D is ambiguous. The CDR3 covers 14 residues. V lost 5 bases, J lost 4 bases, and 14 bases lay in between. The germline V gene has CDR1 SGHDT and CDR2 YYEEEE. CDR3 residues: CASRQTGRADTQYF. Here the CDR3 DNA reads TGTGCCAGCAGACAGACTGGGCGAGCAGATACGCAGTATTTT. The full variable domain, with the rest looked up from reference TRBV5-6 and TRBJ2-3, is DAGVTQSPTHLIKTRGQQVTLRCSPKSGHDTVSWYQQALGQGPQFIFQYYEEEERQRGNFPDRFSGHQFPNYSSELNVNALLLGDSALYLCASRQTGRADTQYFGPGTRLTVL.

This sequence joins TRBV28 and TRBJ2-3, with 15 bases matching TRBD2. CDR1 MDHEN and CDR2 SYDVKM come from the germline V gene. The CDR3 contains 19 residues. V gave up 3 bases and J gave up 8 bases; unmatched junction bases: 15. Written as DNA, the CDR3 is TGTGCCAGCAGTTTCCCCCTATGGACTAGCGGGGGGGAATATGGTACGCAGTATTTT. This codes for CASSFPLWTSGGEYGTQYF. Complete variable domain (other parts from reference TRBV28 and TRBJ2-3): DVKVTQSSRYLVKRTGEKVFLECVQDMDHENMFWYRQDPGLGLRLIYFSYDVKMKEKGDIPEGYSVSREKKERFSLILESASTNQTSMYLCASSFPLWTSGGEYGTQYFGPGTRLTVL.

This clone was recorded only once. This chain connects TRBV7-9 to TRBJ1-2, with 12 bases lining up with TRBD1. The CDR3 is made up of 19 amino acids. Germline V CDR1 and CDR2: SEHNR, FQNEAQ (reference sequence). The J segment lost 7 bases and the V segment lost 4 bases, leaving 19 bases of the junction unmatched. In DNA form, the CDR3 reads TGTGCCAGCAGCTACGTAATAGGATTCGGGACAGGGGGCGTCGGTGGCTACACCTTC. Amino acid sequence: CASSYVIGFGTGGVGGYTF.

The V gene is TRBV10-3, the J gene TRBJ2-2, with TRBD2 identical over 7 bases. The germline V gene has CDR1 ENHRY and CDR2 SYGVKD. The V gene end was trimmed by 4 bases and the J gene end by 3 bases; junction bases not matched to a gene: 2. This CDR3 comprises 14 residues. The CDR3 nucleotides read TGTGCCATCAGTGCGGGGAGGGACACCGGGGAGCTGTTTTTT. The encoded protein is CAISAGRDTGELFF.

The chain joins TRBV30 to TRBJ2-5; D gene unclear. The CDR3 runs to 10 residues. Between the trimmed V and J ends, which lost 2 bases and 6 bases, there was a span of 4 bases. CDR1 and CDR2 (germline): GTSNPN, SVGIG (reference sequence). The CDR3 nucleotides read TGTGCCTGGAGTCTAAAGACCCAGTACTTC. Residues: CAWSLKTQYF.

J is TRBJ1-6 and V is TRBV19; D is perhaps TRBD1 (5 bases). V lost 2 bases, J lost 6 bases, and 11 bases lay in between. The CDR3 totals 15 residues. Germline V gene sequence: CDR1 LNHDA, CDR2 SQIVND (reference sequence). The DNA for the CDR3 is TGTGCCAGTAGTATATCCTCGGGGACTAATTCACCCCTCCACTTT. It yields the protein CASSISSGTNSPLHF. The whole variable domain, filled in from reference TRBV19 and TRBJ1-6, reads DGGITQSPKYLFRKEGQNVTLSCEQNLNHDAMYWYRQDPGQGLRLIYYSQIVNDFQKGDIAEGYSVSREKKESFPLTVTSAQKNPTAFYLCASSISSGTNSPLHFGNGTRLTVT.

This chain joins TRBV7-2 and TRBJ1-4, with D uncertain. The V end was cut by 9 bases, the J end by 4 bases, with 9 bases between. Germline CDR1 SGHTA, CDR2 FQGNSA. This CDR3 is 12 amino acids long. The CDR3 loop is CASRGLNEKLFF. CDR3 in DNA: TGTGCCAGTAGAGGACTTAATGAAAAACTGTTTTTT.

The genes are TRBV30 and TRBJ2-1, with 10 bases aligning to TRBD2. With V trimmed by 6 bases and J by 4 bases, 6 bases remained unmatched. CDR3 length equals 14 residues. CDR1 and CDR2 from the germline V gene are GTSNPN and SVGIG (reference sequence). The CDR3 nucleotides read TGTGCCTGTACCCGGACTAGCGGTTACAATGAGCAGTTCTTC. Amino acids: CACTRTSGYNEQFF.

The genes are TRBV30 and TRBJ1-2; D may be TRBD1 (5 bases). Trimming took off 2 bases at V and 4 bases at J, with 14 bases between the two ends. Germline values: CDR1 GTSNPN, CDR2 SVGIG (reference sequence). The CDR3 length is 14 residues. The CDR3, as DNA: TGTGCCTGGAGTCCGGGGACCCCCGGCTATGGCTACACCTTC. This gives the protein CAWSPGTPGYGYTF. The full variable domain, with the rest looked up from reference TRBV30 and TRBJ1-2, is SQTIHQWPATLVQPVGSPLSLECTVEGTSNPNLYWYRQAAGRGLQLLFYSVGIGQISSEVPQNLSASRPQDRQFILSSKKLLLSDSGFYLCAWSPGTPGYGYTFGSGTRLTVV.

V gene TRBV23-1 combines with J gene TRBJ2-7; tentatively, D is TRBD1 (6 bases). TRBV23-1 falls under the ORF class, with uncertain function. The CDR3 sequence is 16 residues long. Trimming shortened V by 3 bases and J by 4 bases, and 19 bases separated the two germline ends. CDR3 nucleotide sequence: TGCGCCAGCAGTCAGACCGATTGGACAGAGCCGTACGAGCAGTACTTC. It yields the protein CASSQTDWTEPYEQYF.

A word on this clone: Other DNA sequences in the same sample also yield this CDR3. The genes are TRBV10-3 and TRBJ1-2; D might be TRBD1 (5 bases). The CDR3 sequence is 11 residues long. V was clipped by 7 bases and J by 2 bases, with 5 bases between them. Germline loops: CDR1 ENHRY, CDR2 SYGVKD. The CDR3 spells CAITGNYGYTF. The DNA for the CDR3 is TGTGCCATCACAGGGAACTATGGCTACACCTTC.

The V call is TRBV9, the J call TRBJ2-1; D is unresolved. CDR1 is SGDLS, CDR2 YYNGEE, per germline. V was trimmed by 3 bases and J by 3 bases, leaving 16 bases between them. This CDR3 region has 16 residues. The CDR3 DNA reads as TGTGCCAGCAGCGGGACCGACCCAGCCCTCTACAATGAGCAGTTCTTC. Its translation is CASSGTDPALYNEQFF.

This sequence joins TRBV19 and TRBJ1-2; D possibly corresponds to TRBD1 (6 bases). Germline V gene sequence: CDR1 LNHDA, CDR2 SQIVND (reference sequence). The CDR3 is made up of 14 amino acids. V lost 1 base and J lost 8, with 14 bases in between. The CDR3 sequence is CASSIGQGLDGYTF. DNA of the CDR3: TGTGCCAGTAGTATAGGCCAGGGGTTGGACGGCTACACCTTC. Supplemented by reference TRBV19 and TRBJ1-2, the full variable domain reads DGGITQSPKYLFRKEGQNVTLSCEQNLNHDAMYWYRQDPGQGLRLIYYSQIVNDFQKGDIAEGYSVSREKKESFPLTVTSAQKNPTAFYLCASSIGQGLDGYTFGSGTRLTVV.

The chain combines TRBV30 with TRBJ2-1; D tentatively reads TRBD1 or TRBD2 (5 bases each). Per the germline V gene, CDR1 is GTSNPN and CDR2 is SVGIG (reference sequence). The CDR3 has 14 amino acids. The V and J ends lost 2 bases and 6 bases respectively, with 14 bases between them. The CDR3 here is CAWSPGARVNEQFF. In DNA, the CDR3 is TGTGCCTGGAGTCCCGGGGCTCGGGTCAATGAGCAGTTCTTC.

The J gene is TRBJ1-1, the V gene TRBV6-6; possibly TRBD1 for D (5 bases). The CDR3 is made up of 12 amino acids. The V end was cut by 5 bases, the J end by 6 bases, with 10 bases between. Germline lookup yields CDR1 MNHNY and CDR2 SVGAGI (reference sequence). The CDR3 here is CASSAGTAEAFF. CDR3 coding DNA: TGTGCCAGCAGTGCCGGGACGGCTGAAGCTTTCTTT.

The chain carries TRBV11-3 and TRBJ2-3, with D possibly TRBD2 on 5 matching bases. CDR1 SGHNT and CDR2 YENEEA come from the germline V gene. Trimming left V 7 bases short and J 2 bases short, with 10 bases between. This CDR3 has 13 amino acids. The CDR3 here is CASKSGYTDTQYF. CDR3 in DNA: TGTGCCAGCAAGAGCGGCTACACAGATACGCAGTATTTT.

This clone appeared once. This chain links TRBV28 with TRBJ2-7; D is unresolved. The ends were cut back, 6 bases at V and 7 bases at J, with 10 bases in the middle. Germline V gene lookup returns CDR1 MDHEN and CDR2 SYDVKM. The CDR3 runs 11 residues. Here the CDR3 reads CASRHKGEQYF. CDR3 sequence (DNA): TGTGCCAGCAGGCACAAGGGAGAGCAGTACTTC.

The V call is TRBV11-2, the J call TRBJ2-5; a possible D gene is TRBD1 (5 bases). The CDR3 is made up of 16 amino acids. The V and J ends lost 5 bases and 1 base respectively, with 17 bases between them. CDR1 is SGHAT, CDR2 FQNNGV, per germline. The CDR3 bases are TGTGCCAGCAGCCCTAGGACAAGATTATCCCAAGAGACCCAGTACTTC. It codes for CASSPRTRLSQETQYF.

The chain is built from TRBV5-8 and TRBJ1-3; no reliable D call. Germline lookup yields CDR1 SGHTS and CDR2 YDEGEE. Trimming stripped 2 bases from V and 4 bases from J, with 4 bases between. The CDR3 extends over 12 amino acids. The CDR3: CASSFSGNTIYF. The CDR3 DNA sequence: TGTGCCAGCAGCTTTTCGGGAAACACCATATATTTT.

The CDR3 here is CSVWGPASIQYF. As DNA, the CDR3 is TGCAGCGTTTGGGGTCCGGCGAGCATTCAGTACTTC. The chain joins TRBV29-1 to TRBJ2-4, with D uncertain. The CDR3 is 12 residues long. The germline V gene has CDR1 SQVTM and CDR2 ANQGSEA. Trimming stripped 5 bases from V and 9 bases from J, with 14 bases between.